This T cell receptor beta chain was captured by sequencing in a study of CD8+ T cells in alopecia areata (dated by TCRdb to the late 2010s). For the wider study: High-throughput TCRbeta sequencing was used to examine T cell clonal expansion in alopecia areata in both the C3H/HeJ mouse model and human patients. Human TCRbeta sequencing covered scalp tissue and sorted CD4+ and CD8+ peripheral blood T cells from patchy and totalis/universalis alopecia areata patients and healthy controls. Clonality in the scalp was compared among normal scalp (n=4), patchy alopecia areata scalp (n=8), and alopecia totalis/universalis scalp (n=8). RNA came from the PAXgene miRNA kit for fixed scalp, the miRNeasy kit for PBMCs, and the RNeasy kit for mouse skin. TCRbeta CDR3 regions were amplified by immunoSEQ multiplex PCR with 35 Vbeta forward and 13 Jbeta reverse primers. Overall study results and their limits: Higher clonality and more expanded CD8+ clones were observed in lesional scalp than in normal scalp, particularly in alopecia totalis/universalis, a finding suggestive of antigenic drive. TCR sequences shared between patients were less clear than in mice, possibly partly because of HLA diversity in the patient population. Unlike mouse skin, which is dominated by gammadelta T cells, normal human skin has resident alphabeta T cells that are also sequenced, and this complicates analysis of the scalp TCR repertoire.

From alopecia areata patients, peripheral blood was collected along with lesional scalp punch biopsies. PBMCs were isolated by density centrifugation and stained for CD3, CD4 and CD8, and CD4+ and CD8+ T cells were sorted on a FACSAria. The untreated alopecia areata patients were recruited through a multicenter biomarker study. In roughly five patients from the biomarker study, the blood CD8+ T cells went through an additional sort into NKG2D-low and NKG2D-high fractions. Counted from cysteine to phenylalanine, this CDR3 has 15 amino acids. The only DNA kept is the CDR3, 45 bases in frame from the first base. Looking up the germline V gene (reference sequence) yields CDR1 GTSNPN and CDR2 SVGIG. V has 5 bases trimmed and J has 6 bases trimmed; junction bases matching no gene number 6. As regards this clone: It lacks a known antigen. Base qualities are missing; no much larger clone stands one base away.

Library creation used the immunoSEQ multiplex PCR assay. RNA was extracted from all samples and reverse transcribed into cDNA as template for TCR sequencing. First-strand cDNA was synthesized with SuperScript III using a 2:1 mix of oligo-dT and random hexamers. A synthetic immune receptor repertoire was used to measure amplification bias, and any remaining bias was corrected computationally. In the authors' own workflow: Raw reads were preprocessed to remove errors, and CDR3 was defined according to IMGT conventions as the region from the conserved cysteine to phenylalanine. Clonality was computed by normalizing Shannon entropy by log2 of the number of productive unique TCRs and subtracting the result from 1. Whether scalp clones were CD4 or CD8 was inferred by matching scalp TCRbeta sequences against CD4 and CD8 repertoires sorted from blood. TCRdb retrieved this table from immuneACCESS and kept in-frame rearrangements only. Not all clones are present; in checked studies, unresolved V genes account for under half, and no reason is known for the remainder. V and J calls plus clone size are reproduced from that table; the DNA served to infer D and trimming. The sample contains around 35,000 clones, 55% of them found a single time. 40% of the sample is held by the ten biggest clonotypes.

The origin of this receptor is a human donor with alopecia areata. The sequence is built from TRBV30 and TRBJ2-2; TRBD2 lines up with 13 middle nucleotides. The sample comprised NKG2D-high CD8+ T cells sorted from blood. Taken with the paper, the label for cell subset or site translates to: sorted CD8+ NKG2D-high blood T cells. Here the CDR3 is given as CAWLTSGGAPGELFF. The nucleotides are TGTGCCTGGCTCACTAGCGGGGGGGCCCCCGGGGAGCTGTTTTTT.